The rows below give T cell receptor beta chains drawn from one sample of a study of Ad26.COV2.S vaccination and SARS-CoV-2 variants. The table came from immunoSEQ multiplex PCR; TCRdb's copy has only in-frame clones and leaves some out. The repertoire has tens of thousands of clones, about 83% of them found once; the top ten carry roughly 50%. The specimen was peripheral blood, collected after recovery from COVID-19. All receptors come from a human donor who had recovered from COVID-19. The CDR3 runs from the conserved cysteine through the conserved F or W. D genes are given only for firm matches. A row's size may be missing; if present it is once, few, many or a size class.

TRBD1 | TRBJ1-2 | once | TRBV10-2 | TGCGCCAGCAGTGAAGCTACAGGGGCGGGTGGCTACACCTTC | CASSEATGAGGYTF
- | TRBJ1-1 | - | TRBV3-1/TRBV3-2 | TGTGCCAGCAGCCAAGAACCTTCTGAAGCTTTCTTT | CASSQEPSEAFF
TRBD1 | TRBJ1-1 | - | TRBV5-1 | TGCGCCAGCCGAAACACAGGGGGCACTGAAGCTTTCTTT | CASRNTGGTEAFF
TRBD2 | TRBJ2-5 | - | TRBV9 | TGTGCCAGCAGCGTACGACAGGGGACTAGCGGGGAAGAGACCCAGTACTTC | CASSVRQGTSGEETQYF
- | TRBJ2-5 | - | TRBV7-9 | TGTGCCAGCAGCATAGGACTGGGGGGGCTCAAAGAGACCCAGTACTTC | CASSIGLGGLKETQYF
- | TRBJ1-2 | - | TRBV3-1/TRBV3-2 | TGTGCCAGCAGCCAAGATGAACGGGGGGGCTACACCTTC | CASSQDERGGYTF
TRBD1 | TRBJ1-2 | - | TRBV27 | TGTGCCAGCAGTCCACGAACGCTCGGACAGGGTAGCTATGGCTACACCTTC | CASSPRTLGQGSYGYTF
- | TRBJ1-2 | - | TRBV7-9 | TGTGCCAGCAGCTTAGTGGAAGGGTATGGCTACACCTTC | CASSLVEGYGYTF
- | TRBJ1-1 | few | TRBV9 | TGTGCCAGCAGCGTAGGATGGGGGAAAGCTTTCTTT | CASSVGWGKAFF
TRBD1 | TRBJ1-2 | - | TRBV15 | TGTGCCACCAGCAGGGGCCGGACAGGGGGGTACTATGGCTACACCTTC | CATSRGRTGGYYGYTF
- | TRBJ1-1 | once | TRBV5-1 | TGCGCCAGCAGCTTAGGTACAAACACTGAAGCTTTCTTT | CASSLGTNTEAFF
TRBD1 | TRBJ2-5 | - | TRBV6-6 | TGTGCCAGCAGTTGGGGGGGACAGGGCCAAGAGACCCAGTACTTC | CASSWGGQGQETQYF
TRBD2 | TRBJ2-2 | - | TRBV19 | TGTGCCAGTACTCCGACTAGCGGGGGGGTTGGCACCGGGGAGCTGTTTTTT | CASTPTSGGVGTGELFF
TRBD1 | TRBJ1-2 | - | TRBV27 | TGTGCCAGCAGTCCTTACACCGGGACAGGGAAGAATGGCTACACCTTC | CASSPYTGTGKNGYTF
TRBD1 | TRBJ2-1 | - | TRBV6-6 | TGTGCCAGCACCGTTACAGGGACAGGAAGAAACAATGAGCAGTTCTTC | CASTVTGTGRNNEQFF
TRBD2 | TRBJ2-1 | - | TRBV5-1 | TGCGCCAGCAGCTTGGCTACTAGCGGGCCGTACAATGAGCAGTTCTTC | CASSLATSGPYNEQFF
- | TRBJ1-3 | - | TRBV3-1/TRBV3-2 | TGTGCCAGCAGCCAAGGGGGATATGGAAACACCATATATTTT | CASSQGGYGNTIYF
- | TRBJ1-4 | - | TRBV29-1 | TGCAGCGTCGGCCTTTGGGAAAAACTGTTTTTT | CSVGLWEKLFF
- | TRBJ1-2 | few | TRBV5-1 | TGCGCCAGCAGCTTGGACAGTGCTGGCTACACCTTC | CASSLDSAGYTF
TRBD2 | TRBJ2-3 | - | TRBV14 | TGTGCCAGCAGACCCGGACTAGCGGGTAGAACTAGGACAGATACGCAGTATTTT | CASRPGLAGRTRTDTQYF
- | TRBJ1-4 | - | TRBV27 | TGTGCCAGCAGTCGGGCGGGATCAACTAATGAAAAACTGTTTTTT | CASSRAGSTNEKLFF
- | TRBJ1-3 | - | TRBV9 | TGTGCCAGCAGCGACGCCAGGGGAGGGTCCCAACCCTCTGGAAACACCATATATTTT | CASSDARGGSQPSGNTIYF
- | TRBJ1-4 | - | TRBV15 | TGTGCCACCAGCAGTCTCCAGGGGAAGGAGACAACTAATGAAAAACTGTTTTTT | CATSSLQGKETTNEKLFF
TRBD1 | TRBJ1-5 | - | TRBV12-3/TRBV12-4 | TGTGCCAGCAGTGACAGGGGCAATCAGCCCCAGCATTTT | CASSDRGNQPQHF
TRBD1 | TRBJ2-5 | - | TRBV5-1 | TGCGCCAGCAGCCCGGACAGGGTTGGCCAAGAGACCCAGTACTTC | CASSPDRVGQETQYF
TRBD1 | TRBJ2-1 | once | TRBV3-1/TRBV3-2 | TGTGCCAGCAGCCCCCGGACAGGCTCGAGCTCCTACAATGAGCAGTTCTTC | CASSPRTGSSSYNEQFF
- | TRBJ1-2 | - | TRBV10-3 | TGTGCCATCAGGATAGAGACAGCCACTAACTATGGCTACACCTTC | CAIRIETATNYGYTF
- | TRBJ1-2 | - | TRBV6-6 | TGTGCCAGCACCAATAACTATGGCTACACCTTC | CASTNNYGYTF
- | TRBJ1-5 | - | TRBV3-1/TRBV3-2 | TGTGCCAGCAGCCAAACATGGGGCGGGTGGTCGGACAATCAGCCCCAGCATTTT | CASSQTWGGWSDNQPQHF
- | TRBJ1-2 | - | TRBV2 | TGTGCCAGCAGTGTCGAGGTCGATGGCTACACCTTC | CASSVEVDGYTF